Each of the 15 T cell receptor beta chains below was sequenced from the same sample in a study of immune characterization of retroperitoneal liposarcoma. In TCRdb, the PCR reads were re-called with MiXCR into one record per CDR3 protein. Of around 13,000 distinct CDR3 sequences in the sample, 47% are singletons; the top ten hold roughly 12%. The source material was tumor tissue. The receptor set was obtained from a female donor with retroperitoneal liposarcoma.

In this sample, this clonotype turned up many times. V usage is TRBV6-1 and J usage is TRBJ2-1; a possible D gene is TRBD2 (6 bases). The DNA matches TRBJ2-7 better at its end, which makes the J call doubtful. Germline CDR1 reads MNHNS; CDR2 reads SASEGT. The CDR3 consists of 12 residues. The CDR3 DNA reads TGTGCCAGCAGGGAGGGGAGCTACGAGCAGTACTTC. Translating it yields CASREGSYEQYF.

This clonotype is deemed medium-sized. The rearrangement uses TRBV6-1 and TRBJ2-2; the match to TRBD2 covers 9 bases. This CDR3 spans 16 amino acids. The J segment lost 3 bases and the V segment lost 7 bases, leaving 9 bases of the junction unmatched. CDR1 and CDR2 from the germline V gene are MNHNS and SASEGT. CDR3 region: CASKLAGTRHTGELFF. In nucleotides, the CDR3 is TGTGCCAGCAAGCTAGCGGGGACACGGCACACCGGGGAGCTGTTTTTT.

This clonotype counts as medium-sized. The rearrangement uses TRBV6-1 and TRBJ2-5, with a tentative D call TRBD2 (6 bases). The end of the DNA is better explained by TRBJ2-1, so the J call may be wrong. CDR3 length: 16 amino acids. Germline CDR1 and CDR2: MNHNS and SASEGT. DNA of the CDR3: TGTGCCAGCAGTGAATTTTGGGCGGGAAGTTCAGGTGAGCAGTTCTTC. Protein sequence: CASSEFWAGSSGEQFF.

The table lists this clonotype with a count of one. This CDR3 is CASSLTGREQYF. CDR3 DNA sequence: TGTGCCAGCAGCTTGACAGGGCGCGAGCAGTACTTC. V usage is TRBV6-1 and J usage is TRBJ2-5, with TRBD1 identical over 7 bases. With the DNA end fitting TRBJ2-7 better, the J assignment may be wrong. The V gene's germline CDR1 is MNHNS and CDR2 SASEGT. The CDR3 contains 12 residues.

This chain connects TRBV6-1 to TRBJ2-3; D ambiguous. The CDR3 totals 17 residues. Per the germline V gene, CDR1 is MNHNS and CDR2 is SASEGT. V was clipped by 5 bases and J by 2 bases, with 20 bases between them. CDR3 protein: CASSRDPTGGYTDTQYF. The CDR3 DNA reads TGTGCCAGCAGTAGAGACCCCACGGGCGGATACACAGATACGCAGTATTTT.

In the case of this clonotype: Compared with germline, one end of the junction differs, possibly owing to a read error. The chain recombines TRBV11-2 with TRBJ2-1; 9 bases are a match to TRBD1. This CDR3 region has 16 residues. The germline gives CDR1 SGHAT, CDR2 FQNNGV. DNA of the CDR3: TGTGTCAGCAGCTTAGTCGTTGGGACAGGGAACCTTGAGCAGTTCTTC. It encodes CVSSLVVGTGNLEQFF.

The chain has TRBV12-3 or TRBV12-4 and TRBJ2-5, with TRBD2 identical over 7 bases. The J call may be in error: the DNA end matches TRBJ2-1 better. The length of the CDR3 is 15 residues. CDR3 residues: CASTAPGGFINEQFF. The CDR3 DNA is TGTGCCAGCACCGCGCCCGGGGGGTTTATTAATGAGCAGTTCTTC.

This clonotype was seen ten or more times. The gene calls are TRBV7-3 and TRBJ2-1, with D hard to call. V was cut by 2 bases and J by 2 bases, with 10 bases left in between. Germline CDR1 reads SGHTA; CDR2 reads FQGTGA. The CDR3 has 15 amino acids. The CDR3 region is CASSLDNGAYNEQFF. In DNA, the CDR3 is TGTGCCAGCAGCTTAGACAATGGGGCCTACAATGAGCAGTTCTTC.

V gene TRBV6-5 combines with J gene TRBJ2-5; TRBD2 aligns across 7 bases. CDR3 length: 14 residues. J gave up 11 bases and V 6 bases, and 15 bases lay outside the gene matches. The germline V gene has CDR1 MNHEY and CDR2 SVGAGI. The CDR3 DNA follows: TGTGCCAGCAGGACCGGGACTACCACTTTTGAGCAGTACTTC. Translated, it gives CASRTGTTTFEQYF.

This clonotype was seen only once. A read error is likely, as this CDR3 ends without the conserved phenylalanine or tryptophan. Because the CDR3's place on the DNA is in doubt, the DNA is left out and the CDR3 is given as listed by TCRdb. The genes are TRBV5-1 and TRBJ2-3; the table's D call, TRBD1, was not checked against the DNA. The CDR3 is 8 residues long, ends included. Germline V gives CDR1 SGHRS, CDR2 YFSETQ. The CDR3 spells CPAAWPPP.

The chain uses TRBV4-1 and TRBJ2-1, with no clear D. Matching the DNA end better, TRBJ2-5 makes the J call doubtful. The V gene's germline CDR1 is MGHRA and CDR2 YSYEKL. The CDR3 spans 16 residues. CDR3 residues: CASSPRTAAFQETQYF. The CDR3 DNA reads as TGCGCCAGCAGCCCAAGAACTGCAGCATTCCAAGAGACCCAGTACTTC.

In this sample, this clonotype is medium-sized. The chain recombines TRBV7-2 with TRBJ2-1, with 8 bases that match TRBD2. The J call may be incorrect, as the DNA end agrees better with TRBJ2-7. Germline V gene lookup returns CDR1 SGHTA and CDR2 FQGNSA. The CDR3 extends over 15 amino acids. Here the CDR3 DNA reads TGTGCCAGCAGCCCCCTACGGGGGGGATCCTACGAGCAGTACTTC. It translates to CASSPLRGGSYEQYF.

In regard to this clonotype: Its ends do not fully match the called genes, so a read error is possible. This chain uses TRBV6-1 with TRBJ2-3; D remains unclear. The DNA end favors TRBJ2-7, so the J call may be wrong. Germline V gene data show CDR1 as MNHNS and CDR2 as SASEGT. The CDR3 is 13 residues long. The CDR3 reads CARHPGVAYVQYF. DNA of the CDR3: TGTGCCAGACATCCCGGCGTCGCCTACGTGCAGTACTTC.

The CDR3 coding sequence is TGTGCCAGCAGTCCGTCTCCGGTGGTAGGGACCCAGTACTTC. It encodes CASSPSPVVGTQYF. The genes are TRBV6-1 and TRBJ2-5, with no clear D. From germline, CDR1 is MNHNS and CDR2 SASEGT. Trimming removed 5 bases from V and 7 bases from J, with 17 bases in between. This CDR3 spans 14 amino acids.

By share, this clonotype ranks as large. This sequence joins TRBV12-3 or TRBV12-4 and TRBJ2-1; 12 bases map to TRBD2. The J segment lost 5 bases and the V segment lost 6 bases, leaving 8 bases of the junction unmatched. CDR3 length equals 16 residues. The CDR3 nucleotides are TGTGCCAGCAGCTATGAGACTAGCGGGAGAAACAATGAGCAGTTCTTC. This codes for CASSYETSGRNNEQFF.